The 30 T cell receptor beta chains given below trace back to one sample, sequenced in a study of T-cell reconstitution after alpha-beta-depleted transplantation in children. This sample's TCRbeta library carried unique molecular identifier barcodes. Using its own MiXCR run on the PCR reads, TCRdb lists one record per CDR3 protein. This table holds about 230,000 distinct CDR3 sequences, roughly 9% found once. This specimen was PBMCs from the stem cell graft donor, taken from the stem cell graft. Every receptor here comes from a human donor who donated a stem cell graft to a child with acute lymphoblastic leukemia.

This clonotype was detected ten times or more. The chain has TRBV4-1 and TRBJ1-4; tentatively, D is TRBD1 (5 bases). The length of the CDR3 is 13 residues. Deletions cut 4 bases from V and 6 bases from J, with 9 bases between. Germline V CDR1 and CDR2: MGHRA, YSYEKL. The CDR3 is CASSPDIYEKLFF. Written as DNA, the CDR3 is TGCGCCAGCAGCCCGGACATATATGAAAAACTGTTTTTT.

This clonotype turned up a few times. V and J are TRBV12-3 or TRBV12-4 and TRBJ1-1; 8 bases align to TRBD1. V was pared by 2 bases and J by 5 bases, with 7 bases of the junction left unmatched. This CDR3 comprises 15 residues. CDR3 in amino acids: CASSLYGTGGTEAFF. The CDR3 DNA sequence: TGTGCCAGCAGTTTATATGGAACAGGGGGAACTGAAGCTTTCTTT.

This clonotype has more than one count but fewer than ten. This chain links TRBV5-1 with TRBJ2-3; 10 nucleotides line up with TRBD2. J was trimmed by 2 bases and V by 3 bases; bases with no gene match: 6. The CDR3 sequence is 16 residues long. The germline CDR1 and CDR2 sequences are SGHRS and YFSETQ. CDR3 region: CASSSGSGGLTDTQYF. CDR3 nucleotide sequence: TGCGCCAGCAGCTCTGGTAGCGGGGGGCTCACAGATACGCAGTATTTT.

J is TRBJ1-2 and V is TRBV15; a possible D gene is TRBD1 (5 bases). The V gene lost 0 bases and the J gene lost 0 bases, with 17 bases spanning the gap. This CDR3 comprises 18 residues. The germline CDR1 and CDR2 sequences are LNHNV and YYDKDF (reference sequence). This CDR3 is CATSRDRGRPAANYGYTF. In DNA form, the CDR3 reads TGTGCCACCAGCAGAGATCGGGGACGTCCGGCGGCTAACTATGGCTACACCTTC.

The sample holds many counts of this clonotype. The chain couples TRBV20-1 to TRBJ2-5, with D possibly TRBD1 on 8 matching bases. This CDR3 is 15 amino acids long. The V and J ends lost 5 bases and 5 bases respectively, with 21 bases between them. The germline V gene has CDR1 DFQATT and CDR2 SNEGSKA (reference sequence). The CDR3 nucleotides are TGCAGTGCTGCAGCGGGACAGGTCATGAGGGAGACCCAGTACTTC. As protein: CSAAAGQVMRETQYF.

This clonotype was counted at least ten times. The chain uses TRBV5-5 and TRBJ1-1; D is ambiguous. Germline values: CDR1 SGHKS, CDR2 YYEKEE (reference sequence). The CDR3 totals 13 residues. Trimming removed 6 bases from V and 1 base from J, with 10 bases in between. In DNA form, the CDR3 reads TGTGCCAGCAAAGTAATAGAGAACACTGAAGCTTTCTTT. Protein: CASKVIENTEAFF.

The chain has TRBV4-3 and TRBJ2-1, with 7 bases fitting TRBD1. Looked up from germline, CDR1 is LGHNA and CDR2 is YSLEER. The length of the CDR3 is 15 residues. V was clipped by 3 bases and J by 6 bases; unmatched bases: 8. Here the CDR3 DNA reads TGCGCCAGCAGCCACCCATTGACAGGGAGCAATGAGCAGTTCTTC. Amino acid sequence: CASSHPLTGSNEQFF.

In its sample, this clonotype was seen a few times. The chain links TRBV5-1 to TRBJ1-1; 7 bases match TRBD1. From germline, CDR1 is SGHRS and CDR2 YFSETQ. The CDR3 contains 16 residues. V lost 4 bases and J lost 6; bases outside the gene matches: 15. CDR3 protein: CASSLNPLTGRAEAFF. CDR3 DNA sequence: TGCGCCAGCAGCCTGAACCCGCTGACAGGGCGGGCTGAAGCTTTCTTT.

The CDR3 region is CAHSGAPRLAGGSTDTQYF. CDR3 coding DNA: TGTGCCCACAGCGGAGCTCCCCGACTAGCGGGGGGAAGCACAGATACGCAGTATTTT. The rearrangement joins TRBV7-9 to TRBJ2-3, with TRBD2 matching 13 bases. The CDR3 is 19 amino acids. V dropped 11 bases and J dropped 0; count of bases not matched to a gene: 17. CDR1 and CDR2 (germline): SEHNR, FQNEAQ (reference sequence).

This clonotype was seen repeatedly, ten times or more. The chain recombines TRBV5-6 with TRBJ2-2; possible D gene TRBD1, 6 bases. The CDR3 extends over 16 amino acids. V was cut by 1 base and J by 0 bases, with 10 bases left in between. Germline V gene sequence: CDR1 SGHDT, CDR2 YYEEEE. The CDR3 loop reads CASSLWQGSNTGELFF. The DNA of the CDR3 is TGTGCCAGCAGCTTGTGGCAGGGGTCGAACACCGGGGAGCTGTTTTTT.

This clonotype has more than one count but fewer than ten. This chain joins TRBV5-1 and TRBJ1-3; D gene uncertain. CDR1 and CDR2 from the germline V gene are SGHRS and YFSETQ. V lost 0 bases and J lost 4, with 5 bases in between. This CDR3 has 13 amino acids. CDR3 in DNA: TGCGCCAGCAGCTTGGACGGCGGAAACACCATATATTTT. Its protein is CASSLDGGNTIYF.

The rearrangement links TRBV20-1 to TRBJ2-7; unclear D gene. The CDR3 spans 14 residues. CDR1 is DFQATT, CDR2 SNEGSKA, per germline (reference sequence). The V and J ends lost 6 bases and 1 base respectively, with 16 bases between them. The CDR3 reads CSATAQIRSYEQYF. CDR3 DNA sequence: TGCAGTGCCACGGCTCAGATCAGATCCTACGAGCAGTACTTC.

This clonotype was recorded many times. J is TRBJ2-2 and V is TRBV4-1; no clear D. Germline V gives CDR1 MGHRA, CDR2 YSYEKL. CDR3 length: 15 amino acids. Trimming left V 0 bases short and J 7 bases short, with 12 bases between. The DNA of the CDR3 is TGCGCCAGCAGCCAAGATCAAGGTGCCCTCGGGGAGCTGTTTTTT. Translation: CASSQDQGALGELFF.

This clonotype was counted many times. This sequence joins TRBV9 and TRBJ1-5; D unclear. The CDR3 totals 15 residues. Germline V gene sequence: CDR1 SGDLS, CDR2 YYNGEE. The V end was cut by 0 bases, the J end by 4 bases, with 11 bases between. The CDR3 nucleotides read TGTGCCAGCAGCGTAGGTCCGGGAAGTAATCAGCCCCAGCATTTT. It specifies CASSVGPGSNQPQHF.

This chain connects TRBV5-1 to TRBJ2-1, with a weak D call TRBD2 (6 bases). The germline CDR1 and CDR2 sequences are SGHRS and YFSETQ. CDR3 size: 15 residues. The V gene lost 5 bases and the J gene lost 7 bases, with 19 bases spanning the gap. CDR3 loop: CASRMEVAAGNEQFF. CDR3 nucleotides: TGCGCCAGCAGAATGGAAGTGGCGGCGGGGAATGAGCAGTTCTTC.

This chain connects TRBV30 to TRBJ1-4, with 9 bases fitting TRBD1. The CDR3 covers 15 residues. J lost 8 bases, V lost 3 bases, and 10 bases had no gene match. CDR1 is GTSNPN, CDR2 SVGIG, per germline (reference sequence). The CDR3 spells CAWRLEGQGREKLFF. CDR3 bases: TGTGCCTGGAGGTTAGAGGGACAGGGAAGAGAAAAACTGTTTTTT.

The chain couples TRBV2 to TRBJ1-5; D is unclear. The CDR3 is 13 residues long. V dropped 4 bases and J dropped 4 bases, with 8 bases sitting between them. Germline-derived CDR1 and CDR2 are SNHLY and FYNNEI. CDR3 amino acids: CASSVEGNQPQHF. Written as DNA, the CDR3 is TGTGCCAGCAGTGTTGAGGGAAATCAGCCCCAGCATTTT. Using reference TRBV2 and TRBJ1-5 for the parts outside the CDR3, the full variable domain is EPEVTQTPSHQVTQMGQEVILRCVPISNHLYFYWYRQILGQKVEFLVSFYNNEISEKSEIFDDQFSVERPDGSNFTLKIRSTKLEDSAMYFCASSVEGNQPQHFGDGTRLSIL.

This clonotype has ten or more counts. This chain links TRBV20-1 with TRBJ2-7; the D is unclear. V was clipped by 0 bases and J by 7 bases, with 19 bases between them. The CDR3 runs to 15 residues. Germline CDR1 and CDR2: DFQATT and SNEGSKA (reference sequence). The CDR3 sequence: CSARDQRTLPVEQYF. The CDR3 nucleotides are TGCAGTGCTAGAGATCAAAGGACCCTCCCCGTAGAGCAGTACTTC.

In its sample, this clonotype was seen many times. The V call is TRBV7-9, the J call TRBJ2-1, with TRBD1 identical over 7 bases. The J segment lost 4 bases and the V segment lost 8 bases, leaving 8 bases of the junction unmatched. The CDR3 extends over 14 amino acids. Germline V gene data show CDR1 as SEHNR and CDR2 as FQNEAQ (reference sequence). This chain's CDR3 is CASGAGTEYNEQFF. In DNA form, the CDR3 reads TGTGCCAGCGGGGCCGGGACAGAGTACAATGAGCAGTTCTTC.

Details on this clonotype: Since a much larger clone is just one base distant, this may be a read error. This sequence joins TRBV20-1 and TRBJ1-4; maybe TRBD1 (5 bases). The CDR3 is 13 residues long. The germline gives CDR1 DFQATT, CDR2 SNEGSKA (reference sequence). Trimming removed 7 bases from V and 11 bases from J, with 20 bases in between. CDR3 sequence reads: CSGTTPPGWKLFF. The CDR3 coding sequence is TGCAGTGGTACAACCCCTCCAGGGTGGAAACTGTTTTTT.

This chain links TRBV4-3 with TRBJ2-2; D assignment may be TRBD1 or TRBD2 (6 bases each). With 3 bases removed from V and 3 bases from J, the gap between germline ends came to 11 bases. CDR3 length: 15 residues. Germline values: CDR1 LGHNA, CDR2 YSLEER. The CDR3 DNA reads as TGCGCCAGCAGCCATGGGGGGCTCTACACCGGGGAGCTGTTTTTT. This translates into CASSHGGLYTGELFF.

This clonotype appeared a few times. V is TRBV6-2 or TRBV6-3 and J is TRBJ2-1, with D possibly matching TRBD2 (6 bases). The germline V gene has CDR1 MNHEY and CDR2 SVGEGT. There are 17 residues in the CDR3. Trimming removed 6 bases at V and 0 bases at J, with 18 bases between. The CDR3 bases are TGTGCCAGCAGCCGCCGGCCGGGGGTTCCCTCCTACAATGAGCAGTTCTTC. As protein: CASSRRPGVPSYNEQFF.

This clonotype was detected a few times. This chain connects TRBV20-1 to TRBJ2-3; 9 bases are a match to TRBD2. V shed 5 bases and J 1 base; nucleotides not matched to a gene: 7. The CDR3 contains 15 residues. Germline V gene lookup returns CDR1 DFQATT and CDR2 SNEGSKA (reference sequence). The CDR3 region has the DNA TGCAGTGCTGGGATTAAGCGGGGGGGCACAGATACGCAGTATTTT. As protein: CSAGIKRGGTDTQYF.

This clonotype was counted ten times or more. The CDR3 loop is CASSSRGTGVDEQFF. The CDR3 DNA reads TGTGCCAGCAGCTCCAGAGGGACAGGGGTCGATGAGCAGTTCTTC. The V gene is TRBV5-4, the J gene TRBJ2-1, with TRBD1 matching 10 bases. CDR1 is SGHNT and CDR2 is YYREEE in the germline V gene (reference sequence). CDR3 length equals 15 residues. Trimming at V came to 3 bases and at J to 8 bases, leaving 8 bases not matched to a gene.

This clonotype was seen a handful of times. The J gene is TRBJ2-3, the V gene TRBV7-2, with 10 bases that match TRBD1. Germline V gene sequence: CDR1 SGHTA, CDR2 FQGNSA. The V and J ends lost 6 bases and 1 base, in that order; junction bases with no gene match: 1. The CDR3 is 14 residues long. CDR3 protein: CASRTGGGTDTQYF. As DNA, the CDR3 is TGTGCCAGCAGGACAGGGGGCGGCACAGATACGCAGTATTTT.

This clonotype was counted at least ten times. The V and J genes are TRBV11-2 and TRBJ1-2; D is possibly TRBD1 (6 bases). Germline V gene lookup returns CDR1 SGHAT and CDR2 FQNNGV. This CDR3 region has 17 residues. V lost 0 bases and J 6 bases, leaving 20 bases between the germline ends. The CDR3 loop reads CASSLDPEMAGDNGYTF. The CDR3 region has the DNA TGTGCCAGCAGCTTAGACCCCGAGATGGCAGGGGATAATGGCTACACCTTC. The complete variable domain, with remaining parts taken from reference TRBV11-2 and TRBJ1-2, reads EAGVAQSPRYKIIEKRQSVAFWCNPISGHATLYWYQQILGQGPKLLIQFQNNGVVDDSQLPKDRFSAERLKGVDSTLKIQPAKLEDSAVYLCASSLDPEMAGDNGYTFGSGTRLTVV.

Ten or more counts support this clonotype. The CDR3 sequence: CASSFPTGLGNNEQFF. The DNA for the CDR3 is TGTGCCAGCAGCTTCCCAACGGGACTGGGAAACAATGAGCAGTTCTTC. This rearrangement joins TRBV7-2 to TRBJ2-1, with D maybe TRBD2 (6 bases). The CDR3 is 16 amino acids. V lost 3 bases, J lost 5 bases, and 17 bases lay in between. Germline-derived CDR1 and CDR2 are SGHTA and FQGNSA.

The table lists this clonotype with many counts. The chain couples TRBV7-9 to TRBJ1-1; the match to TRBD1 covers 7 bases. With 1 base clipped from V and 4 bases from J, the junction kept 6 bases outside the gene matches. Germline assignment: CDR1 SEHNR and CDR2 FQNEAQ (reference sequence). This CDR3 contains 15 residues. DNA of the CDR3: TGTGCCAGCAGCTTAGACATGTGGACAGGCACTGAAGCTTTCTTT. It is translated as CASSLDMWTGTEAFF.

The chain recombines TRBV5-1 with TRBJ2-3; D remains ambiguous. V was cut by 0 bases and J by 6 bases, with 5 bases left in between. CDR1 and CDR2 (germline): SGHRS, YFSETQ. The CDR3 spans 12 residues. In DNA form, the CDR3 reads TGCGCCAGCAGCTTGGTTGATGATACGCAGTATTTT. Protein: CASSLVDDTQYF.

Notes on this clonotype: Being one base from a much bigger clone, this may be a read error. The V and J genes are TRBV12-3 or TRBV12-4 and TRBJ2-3, with no clear D. V was cut by 7 bases and J by 0 bases, with 11 bases left in between. The CDR3 has 14 amino acids. In nucleotides, the CDR3 is TGTGCCAGCAATTTCGCTTCTAGCACAGATACGCAGTATTTT. Translated: CASNFASSTDTQYF.